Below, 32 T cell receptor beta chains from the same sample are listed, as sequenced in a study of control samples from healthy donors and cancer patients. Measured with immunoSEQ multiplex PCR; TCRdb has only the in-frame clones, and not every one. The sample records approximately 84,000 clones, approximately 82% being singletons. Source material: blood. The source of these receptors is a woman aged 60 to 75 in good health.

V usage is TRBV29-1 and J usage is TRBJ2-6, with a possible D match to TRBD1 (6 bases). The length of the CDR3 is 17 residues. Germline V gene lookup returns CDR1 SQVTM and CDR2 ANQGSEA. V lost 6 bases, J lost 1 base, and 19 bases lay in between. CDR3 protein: CSVKGPGVFSGANVLTF. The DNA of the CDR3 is TGCAGCGTCAAGGGCCCAGGGGTCTTTTCTGGGGCCAACGTCCTGACTTTC.

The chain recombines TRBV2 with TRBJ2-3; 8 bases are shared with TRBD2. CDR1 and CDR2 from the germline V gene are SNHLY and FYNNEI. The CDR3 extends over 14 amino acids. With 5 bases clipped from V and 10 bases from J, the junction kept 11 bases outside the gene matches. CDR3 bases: TGTGCCAGCAGTTACGGGGGGGCCGGGCTTGCGCAGTATTTT. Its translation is CASSYGGAGLAQYF.

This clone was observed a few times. CDR3 DNA: TGTGCCAGCAAGGGACTAGCGGGGGTCAAGACCCAGTACTTC. This encodes CASKGLAGVKTQYF. The chain has TRBV5-8 and TRBJ2-5; 14 bases are a match to TRBD2. The junction had 4 bases not matched to a gene; V was cut back by 6 bases and J by 6 bases. Germline V gives CDR1 SGHTS, CDR2 YDEGEE. The CDR3 has 14 residues.

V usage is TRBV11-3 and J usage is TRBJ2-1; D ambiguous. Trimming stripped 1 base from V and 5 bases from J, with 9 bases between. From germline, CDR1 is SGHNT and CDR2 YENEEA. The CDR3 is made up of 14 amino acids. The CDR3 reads CASSLAAANNEQFF. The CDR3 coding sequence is TGTGCCAGCAGCTTAGCGGCGGCCAACAATGAGCAGTTCTTC.

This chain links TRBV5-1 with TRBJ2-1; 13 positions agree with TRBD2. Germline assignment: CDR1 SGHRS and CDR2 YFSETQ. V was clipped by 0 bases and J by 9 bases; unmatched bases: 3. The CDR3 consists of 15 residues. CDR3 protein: CASSLETSGRTEQFF. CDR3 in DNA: TGCGCCAGCAGCTTGGAGACTAGCGGGAGGACTGAGCAGTTCTTC. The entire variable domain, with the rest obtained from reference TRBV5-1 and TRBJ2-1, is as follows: KAGVTQTPRYLIKTRGQQVTLSCSPISGHRSVSWYQQTPGQGLQFLFEYFSETQRNKGNFPGRFSGRQFSNSRSEMNVSTLELGDSALYLCASSLETSGRTEQFFGPGTRLTVL.

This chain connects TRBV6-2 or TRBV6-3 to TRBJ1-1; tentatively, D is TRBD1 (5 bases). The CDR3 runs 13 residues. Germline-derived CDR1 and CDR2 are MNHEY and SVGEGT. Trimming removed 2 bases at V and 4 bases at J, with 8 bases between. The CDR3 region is CASSYQGSTEAFF. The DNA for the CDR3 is TGTGCCAGCAGTTACCAGGGCAGCACTGAAGCTTTCTTT.

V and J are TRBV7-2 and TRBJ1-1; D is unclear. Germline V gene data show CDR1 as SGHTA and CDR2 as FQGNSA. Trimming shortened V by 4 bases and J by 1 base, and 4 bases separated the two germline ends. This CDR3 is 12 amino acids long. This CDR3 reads CASSYRNTEAFF. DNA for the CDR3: TGTGCCAGCAGCTACAGGAACACTGAAGCTTTCTTT.

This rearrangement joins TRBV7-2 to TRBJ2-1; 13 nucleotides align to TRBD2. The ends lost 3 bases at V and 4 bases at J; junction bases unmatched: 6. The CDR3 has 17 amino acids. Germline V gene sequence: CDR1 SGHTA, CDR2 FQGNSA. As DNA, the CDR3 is TGTGCCAGCAGCTTGCCTGGACTAGCGGGGGTTTACAATGAGCAGTTCTTC. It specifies CASSLPGLAGVYNEQFF. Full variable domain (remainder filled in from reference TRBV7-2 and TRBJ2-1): GAGVSQSPSNKVTEKGKDVELRCDPISGHTALYWYRQSLGQGLEFLIYFQGNSAPDKSGLPSDRFSAERTGGSVSTLTIQRTQQEDSAVYLCASSLPGLAGVYNEQFFGPGTRLTVL.

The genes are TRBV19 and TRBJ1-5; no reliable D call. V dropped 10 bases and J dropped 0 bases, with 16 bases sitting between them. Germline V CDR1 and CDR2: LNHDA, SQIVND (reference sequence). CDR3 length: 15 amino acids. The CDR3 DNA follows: TGTGCCACCACAGACTCACTCTATAGCAATCAGCCCCAGCATTTT. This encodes CATTDSLYSNQPQHF.

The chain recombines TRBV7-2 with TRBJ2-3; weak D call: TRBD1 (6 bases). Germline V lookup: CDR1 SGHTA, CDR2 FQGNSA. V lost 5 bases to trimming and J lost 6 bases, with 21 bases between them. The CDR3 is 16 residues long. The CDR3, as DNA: TGTGCCAGCAGCCCGGGAAGGGGGAGATCTCCGGATACGCAGTATTTT. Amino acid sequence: CASSPGRGRSPDTQYF.

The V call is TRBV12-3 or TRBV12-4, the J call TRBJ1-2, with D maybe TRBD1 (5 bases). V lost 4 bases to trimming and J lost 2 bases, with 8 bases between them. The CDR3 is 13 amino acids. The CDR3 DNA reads TGTGCCAGCAGTTGGGACGGGAACTATGGCTACACCTTC. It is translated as CASSWDGNYGYTF.

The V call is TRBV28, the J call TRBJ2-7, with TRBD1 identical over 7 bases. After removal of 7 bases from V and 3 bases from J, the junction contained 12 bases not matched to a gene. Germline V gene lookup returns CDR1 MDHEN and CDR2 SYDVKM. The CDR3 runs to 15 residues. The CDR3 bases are TGTGCCAGCAACCACCGGACAGGACTTCACTACGAGCAGTACTTC. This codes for CASNHRTGLHYEQYF.

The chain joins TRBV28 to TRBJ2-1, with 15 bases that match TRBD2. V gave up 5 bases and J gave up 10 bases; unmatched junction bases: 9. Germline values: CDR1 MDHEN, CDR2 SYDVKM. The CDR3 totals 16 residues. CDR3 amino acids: CASSDAGTSGRWEQFF. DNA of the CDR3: TGTGCCAGCAGTGACGCCGGGACTAGCGGGAGGTGGGAGCAGTTCTTC.

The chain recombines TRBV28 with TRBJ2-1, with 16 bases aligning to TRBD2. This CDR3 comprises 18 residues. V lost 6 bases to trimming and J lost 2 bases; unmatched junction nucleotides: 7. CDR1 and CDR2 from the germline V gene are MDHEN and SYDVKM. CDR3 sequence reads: CASSKRGTSGRAYNEQFF. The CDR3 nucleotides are TGTGCCAGCAGCAAACGCGGGACTAGCGGGAGGGCCTACAATGAGCAGTTCTTC.

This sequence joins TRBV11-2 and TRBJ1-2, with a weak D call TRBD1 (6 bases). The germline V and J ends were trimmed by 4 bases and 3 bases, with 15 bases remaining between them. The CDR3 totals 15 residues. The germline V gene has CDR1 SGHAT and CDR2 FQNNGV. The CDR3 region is CASSSGGRGYYGYTF. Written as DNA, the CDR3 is TGTGCCAGCAGCTCTGGGGGCAGGGGCTACTATGGCTACACCTTC.

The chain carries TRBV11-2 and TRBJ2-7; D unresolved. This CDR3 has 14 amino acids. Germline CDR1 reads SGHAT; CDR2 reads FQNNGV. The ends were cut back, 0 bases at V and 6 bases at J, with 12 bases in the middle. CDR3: CASSLEGKVSEQYF. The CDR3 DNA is TGTGCCAGCAGCTTAGAGGGGAAAGTTAGCGAGCAGTACTTC.

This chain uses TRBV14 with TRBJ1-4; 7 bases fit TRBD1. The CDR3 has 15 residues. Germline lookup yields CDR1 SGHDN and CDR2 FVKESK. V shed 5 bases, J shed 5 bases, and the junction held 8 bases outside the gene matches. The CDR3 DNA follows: TGTGCCAGCAGCGCAAACAGGGGAAGGAATGAAAAACTGTTTTTT. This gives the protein CASSANRGRNEKLFF.

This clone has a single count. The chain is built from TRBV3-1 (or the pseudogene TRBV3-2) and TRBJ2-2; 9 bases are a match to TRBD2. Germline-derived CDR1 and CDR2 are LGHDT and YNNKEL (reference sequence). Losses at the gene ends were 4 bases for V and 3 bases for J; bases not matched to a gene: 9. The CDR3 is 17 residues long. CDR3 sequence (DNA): TGTGCCAGCAGCCCAGGGGGAGCGGGAGGTTACACCGGGGAGCTGTTTTTT. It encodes CASSPGGAGGYTGELFF.

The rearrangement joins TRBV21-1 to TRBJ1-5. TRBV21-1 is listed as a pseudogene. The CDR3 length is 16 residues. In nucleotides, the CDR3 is TGTGCCAGCAGCGGCCTGGGGCCTAGCGACAATCAGCCCCAGCATTTT. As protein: CASSGLGPSDNQPQHF.

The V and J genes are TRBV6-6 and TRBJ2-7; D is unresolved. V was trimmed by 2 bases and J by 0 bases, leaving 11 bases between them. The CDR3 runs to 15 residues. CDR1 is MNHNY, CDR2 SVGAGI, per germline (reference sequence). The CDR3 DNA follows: TGTGCCAGCAGTTACCCGCTCAGGAGCTCCTACGAGCAGTACTTC. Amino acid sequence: CASSYPLRSSYEQYF.

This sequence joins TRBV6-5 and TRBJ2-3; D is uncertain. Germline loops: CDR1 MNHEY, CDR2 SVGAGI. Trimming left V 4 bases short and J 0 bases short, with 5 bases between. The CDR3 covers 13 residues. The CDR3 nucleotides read TGTGCCAGCAGTTTCCCTAGCACAGATACGCAGTATTTT. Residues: CASSFPSTDTQYF.

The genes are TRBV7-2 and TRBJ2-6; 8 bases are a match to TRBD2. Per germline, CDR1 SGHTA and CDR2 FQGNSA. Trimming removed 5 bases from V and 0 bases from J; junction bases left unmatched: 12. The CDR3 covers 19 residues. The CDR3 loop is CASSTLGTSGYSGANVLTF. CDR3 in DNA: TGTGCCAGCAGCACCTTGGGTACTAGCGGCTACTCTGGGGCCAACGTCCTGACTTTC.

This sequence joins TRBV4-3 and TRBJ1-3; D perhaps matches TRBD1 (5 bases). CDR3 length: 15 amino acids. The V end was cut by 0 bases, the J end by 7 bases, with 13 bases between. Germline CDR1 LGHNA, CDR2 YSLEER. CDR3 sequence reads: CASSQEGLRWNTIYF. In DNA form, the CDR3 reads TGCGCCAGCAGCCAAGAGGGACTTCGGTGGAACACCATATATTTT.

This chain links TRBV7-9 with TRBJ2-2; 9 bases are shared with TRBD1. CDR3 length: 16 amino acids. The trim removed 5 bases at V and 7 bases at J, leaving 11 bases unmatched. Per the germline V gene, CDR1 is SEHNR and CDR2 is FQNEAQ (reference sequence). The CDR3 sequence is CASSQSTGGENGELFF. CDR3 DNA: TGTGCCAGCAGCCAATCAACAGGGGGCGAGAACGGGGAGCTGTTTTTT.

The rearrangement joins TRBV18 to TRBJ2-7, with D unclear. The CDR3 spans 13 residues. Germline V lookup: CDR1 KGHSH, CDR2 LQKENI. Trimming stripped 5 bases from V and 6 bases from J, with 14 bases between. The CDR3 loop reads CASSYGSPLEQYF. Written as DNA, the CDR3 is TGTGCCAGCTCATACGGGTCTCCGCTCGAGCAGTACTTC. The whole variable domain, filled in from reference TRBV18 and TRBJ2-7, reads NAGVMQNPRHLVRRRGQEARLRCSPMKGHSHVYWYRQLPEEGLKFMVYLQKENIIDESGMPKERFSAEFPKEGPSILRIQQVVRGDSAAYFCASSYGSPLEQYFGPGTRLTVT.

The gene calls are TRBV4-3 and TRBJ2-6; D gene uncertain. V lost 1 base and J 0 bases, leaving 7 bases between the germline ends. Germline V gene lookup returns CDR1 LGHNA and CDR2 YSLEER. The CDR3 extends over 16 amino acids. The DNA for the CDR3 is TGCGCCAGCAGCCAAGGCGGTTTCTCTGGGGCCAACGTCCTGACTTTC. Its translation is CASSQGGFSGANVLTF.

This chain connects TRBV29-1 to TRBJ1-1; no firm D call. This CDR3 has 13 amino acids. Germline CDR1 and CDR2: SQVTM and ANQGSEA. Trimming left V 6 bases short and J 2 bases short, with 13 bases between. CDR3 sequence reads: CSVGSDFNTEAFF. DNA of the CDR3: TGCAGCGTGGGGTCCGATTTTAACACTGAAGCTTTCTTT.

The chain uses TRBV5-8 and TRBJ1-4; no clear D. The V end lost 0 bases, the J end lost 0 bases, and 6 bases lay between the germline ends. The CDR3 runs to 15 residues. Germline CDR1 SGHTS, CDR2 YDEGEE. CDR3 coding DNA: TGTGCCAGCAGCTTGGGGAGGGCAACTAATGAAAAACTGTTTTTT. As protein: CASSLGRATNEKLFF.

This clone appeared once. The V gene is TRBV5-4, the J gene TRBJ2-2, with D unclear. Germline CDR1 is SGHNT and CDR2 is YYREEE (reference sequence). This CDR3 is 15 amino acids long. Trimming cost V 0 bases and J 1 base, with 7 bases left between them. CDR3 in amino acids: CASSLGSGNTGELFF. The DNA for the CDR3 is TGTGCCAGCAGCTTGGGATCAGGGAACACCGGGGAGCTGTTTTTT.

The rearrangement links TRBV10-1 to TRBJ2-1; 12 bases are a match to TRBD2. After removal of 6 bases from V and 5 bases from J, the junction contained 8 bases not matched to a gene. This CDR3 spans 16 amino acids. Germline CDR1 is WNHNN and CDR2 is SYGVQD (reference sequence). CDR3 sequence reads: CASRSRGTSGHNEQFF. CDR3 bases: TGCGCCAGCAGGAGTAGAGGGACTAGCGGGCACAATGAGCAGTTCTTC.

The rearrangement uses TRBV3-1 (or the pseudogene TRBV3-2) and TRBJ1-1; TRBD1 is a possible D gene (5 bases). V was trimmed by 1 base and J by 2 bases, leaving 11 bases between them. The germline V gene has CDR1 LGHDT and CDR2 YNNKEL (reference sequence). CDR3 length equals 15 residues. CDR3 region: CASSQGIGENTEAFF. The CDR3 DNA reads TGTGCCAGCAGCCAAGGTATAGGGGAAAACACTGAAGCTTTCTTT.

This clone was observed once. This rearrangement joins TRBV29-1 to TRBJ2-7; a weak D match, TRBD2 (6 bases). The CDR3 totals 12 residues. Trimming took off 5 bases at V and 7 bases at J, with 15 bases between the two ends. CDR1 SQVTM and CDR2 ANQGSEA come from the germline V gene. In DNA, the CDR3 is TGCAGCGTTAGTCGTGGGGGGAATGAGCAGTACTTC. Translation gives CSVSRGGNEQYF.